This T cell receptor (beta chain) was obtained from a study of T cell responses to AZD1222 COVID-19 vaccine. General study results and limits: Spike as a whole was targeted by vaccine-associated CD4 TCRs, dominant at 160-218 and 743-854. Spike-specific TCRs gained breadth and depth after people received two AZD1222 doses.

The CDR3 has 17 amino acids. The germline gives CDR1 MNHEY, CDR2 SVGEGT. V shed 2 bases and J shed 5 bases, with 22 bases lying between them. Clones were sequenced by immunoSEQ multiplex PCR, and TCRdb holds only the in-frame ones, with some missing. The sample includes about 120,000 clones, around 88% seen only once; the top ten take about 5%. To note about this clone: Antigen unknown.

This TCR was sampled from an adult in good health. This sequence joins TRBV6-2 or TRBV6-3 and TRBJ2-7, with no clear D. Sequenced material: peripheral blood, taken on day 0 of AZD1222 vaccination. The CDR3 DNA sequence: TGTGCCAGCAGTTACCCCGATTACTCCGTCCCGTACGACGAGCAGTACTTC. Translating gives CASSYPDYSVPYDEQYF.